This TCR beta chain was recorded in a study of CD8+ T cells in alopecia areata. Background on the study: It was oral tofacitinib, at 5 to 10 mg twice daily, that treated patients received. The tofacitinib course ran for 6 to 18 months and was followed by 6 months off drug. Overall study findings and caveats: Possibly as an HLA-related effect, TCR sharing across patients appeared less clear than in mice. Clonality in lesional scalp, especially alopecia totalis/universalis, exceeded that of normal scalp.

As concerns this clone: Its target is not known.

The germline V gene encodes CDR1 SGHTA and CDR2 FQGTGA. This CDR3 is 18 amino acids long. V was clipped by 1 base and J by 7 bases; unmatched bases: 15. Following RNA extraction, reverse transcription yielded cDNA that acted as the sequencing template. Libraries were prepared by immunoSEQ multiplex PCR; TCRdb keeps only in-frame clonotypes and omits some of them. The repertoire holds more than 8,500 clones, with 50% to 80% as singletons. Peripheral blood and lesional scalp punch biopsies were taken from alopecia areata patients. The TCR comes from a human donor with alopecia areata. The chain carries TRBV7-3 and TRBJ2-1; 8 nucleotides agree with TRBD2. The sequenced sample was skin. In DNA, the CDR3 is TGTGCCAGCAGCTTAAAATCGTTCAGGGGACTAGAAGGAAATGAGCAGTTCTTC. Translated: CASSLKSFRGLEGNEQFF. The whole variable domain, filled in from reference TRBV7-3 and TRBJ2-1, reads GAGVSQTPSNKVTEKGKYVELRCDPISGHTALYWYRQSLGQGPEFLIYFQGTGAADDSGLPNDRFFAVRPEGSVSTLKIQRTERGDSAVYLCASSLKSFRGLEGNEQFFGPGTRLTVL.